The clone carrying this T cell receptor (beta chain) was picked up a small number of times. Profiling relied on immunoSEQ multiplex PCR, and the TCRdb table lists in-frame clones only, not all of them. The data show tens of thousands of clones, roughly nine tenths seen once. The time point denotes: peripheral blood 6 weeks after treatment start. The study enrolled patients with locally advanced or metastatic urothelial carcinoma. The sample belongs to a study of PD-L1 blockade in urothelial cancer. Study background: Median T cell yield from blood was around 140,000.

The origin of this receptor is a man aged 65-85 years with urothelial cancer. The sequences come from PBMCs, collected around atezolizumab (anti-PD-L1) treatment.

CDR3 coding DNA: TGTGCCAGCAGGCGGCTAGCGGGGTCCACCGGGGAGCTGTTTTTT. It yields the protein CASRRLAGSTGELFF. The V call is TRBV27, the J call TRBJ2-2, with TRBD2 matching over 9 bases. The CDR3 loop spans 15 amino acids. Germline V lookup: CDR1 MNHEY, CDR2 SMNVEV (reference sequence). Trimming removed 6 bases from V and 4 bases from J; junction bases left unmatched: 6.